One T cell receptor beta chain is described in this entry. Its antigen is unknown. Assay used: immunoSEQ multiplex PCR; TCRdb lists only in-frame clones, some missing. The data contain 15,000 to 20,000 clones, 84% of them singletons. Trimming cost V 4 bases and J 0 bases, with 13 bases left between them. The CDR3 is 16 residues long. Germline V gives CDR1 MNHNS, CDR2 SASEGT. The data were taken from a study of STAT5B mutations in CD4+ large granular lymphocyte leukemia. Overall study findings and caveats: Patient CD4-sorted repertoires looked more clonal than healthy CD4+ repertoires, even without putative leukemic clones. 8/27 top patient clones versus 2/35 control clones were TRBV06-family.

Material: CD4+ T cells from blood buffy coats. The chain couples TRBV6-1 to TRBJ1-5; perhaps TRBD1 as D (6 bases). The TCR was taken from a human donor in good health. CDR3 in DNA: TGTGCCAGCAGTGGCTACGGACAGTCTAGCAATCAGCCCCAGCATTTT. Protein product: CASSGYGQSSNQPQHF.